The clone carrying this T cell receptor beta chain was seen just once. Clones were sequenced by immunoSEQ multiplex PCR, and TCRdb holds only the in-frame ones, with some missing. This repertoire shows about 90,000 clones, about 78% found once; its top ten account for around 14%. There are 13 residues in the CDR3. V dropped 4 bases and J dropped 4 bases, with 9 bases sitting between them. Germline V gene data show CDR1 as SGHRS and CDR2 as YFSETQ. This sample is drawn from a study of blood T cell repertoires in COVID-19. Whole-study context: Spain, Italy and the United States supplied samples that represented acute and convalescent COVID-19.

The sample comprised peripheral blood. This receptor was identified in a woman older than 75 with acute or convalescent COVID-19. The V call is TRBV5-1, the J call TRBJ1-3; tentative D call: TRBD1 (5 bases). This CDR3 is CASSETDGNTIYF. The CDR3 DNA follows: TGCGCCAGCAGCGAGACAGACGGAAACACCATATATTTT.